The T cell receptor beta chain under discussion was sequenced for a study of shared clonotypes between healthy human individuals (dated by TCRdb to about 2020). About the full investigation: A couple of women and three men aged 18 to 49 years were included in the cohort. Leukapheresis yielded between about 0.94 and 9 billion PBMCs per donor. Blood TCR repertoires of roughly five healthy adults were deeply sequenced to estimate repertoire size and the extent of clonotype sharing between individuals. For each donor, three plates each were used for CD4 naive and CD4 memory, two plates were used for CD8 naive, and one plate was used for CD8 memory. Libraries were prepared and TCR repertoires were sequenced by different laboratories using diverse techniques, in order to increase sequencing depth and limit assay-specific biases. The investigation overall reported the following: Even with the large sequencing depth, rarefaction of the sorted-subset datasets indicated that sequencing was incomplete. Only blood was sampled, and tissue TCR repertoires likely differ from those in blood. Compared with non-shared clonotypes, the clonotypes found in all four sorted-subset donors had higher generation probabilities. Based on pairwise subsampling, the degree of clonotype sharing among donors was expected to be affected by sequencing depth. Larger estimated clonotype richness was generally found for naive subsets than for memory subsets. Across a handful of donors, approximately 4.6% of naive CD4, roughly 3.5% of naive CD8, approximately 2.5% of memory CD4, and 0.4% of memory CD8 clonotypes were shared. Because the study included only a small number of donors, the genetic and exposure-history diversity represented was limited.

Using the deep immunoSEQ assay, multiplex PCR amplified TCR CDR3 regions from genomic DNA. Genomic DNA extracted from each cell subset was distributed evenly over all wells of several immunoSEQ 96-well plates, and each plate served as one replicate. Each replicate PCR for sorted subsets received approximately 200 ng genomic DNA, equal to tens of thousands of T cell genomes. Purified libraries were measured with a Qubit 3.0 fluorometer, size-checked on a Bioanalyzer 2100, and measured again with the KAPA Library Quantification kit. A separate single-read 150-cycle Illumina NextSeq 550 flow cell was used to sequence each immunoSEQ 96-well plate. The authors processed their data as follows. Because only junctional sequences without quality scores were contained in the immunoSEQ output, filtering matching that applied to full-length reads could not be performed. Sequences were annotated with PyIR, a Python wrapper for IgBLAST v1.9, and V/J genes and CDR3 were assigned using IMGT germline references. Reads were filtered out if the reads had weak V/J assignments (E-value above 1e-6), no CDR3, stop codons, out-of-frame junctions, or ambiguous translated residues. A V3J clonotype was defined by an identical inferred V gene, J gene, and CDR3 amino acid sequence. To compute the percentage overlap between repertoires, the number of shared unique clonotypes was divided by the size of the smaller repertoire. Richness of each repertoire was evaluated using RTK rarefaction, the Chao1 estimator, and Recon v2.1 estimates of unobserved clonotypes. OLGA was used to compute generation probabilities for all TCRbeta clonotypes that the gDNA method yielded from a handful of donors. TCRdb holds this immuneACCESS table with in-frame rearrangements only. Some clones are missing; in checked studies, unresolved V genes explain under half, and the rest has no known cause. V, J and clone size were drawn from that table, and D and trimming were deduced from the DNA. In all, the sample holds more than 600,000 clones, and about 91% of those were seen once. The biggest ten clones account for 20% to 25% of the sample.

V is pared back by 0 bases and J by 0 bases, with 3 bases lying between the germline termini. The germline V gene (reference sequence) supplies CDR1 MNHEY and CDR2 SMNVEV. Its CDR3 holds 13 amino acids, cysteine through phenylalanine. Here the CDR3 DNA is all that survives: 39 bases in frame from base 1. Worth noting for this clone: Its antigen remains unidentified. No base quality values were provided; no much bigger clone lies one nucleotide off. The identical CDR3 is also encoded by other nucleotide sequences in the sample.

CD8 naive samples consisted of CD45RO-negative cells that were positively selected for CCR7, yielding a CD45RA+CCR7+ population without TemRA cells. Healthy HIV-negative adults with no recently reported acute infections or vaccinations were included as donors. Every donor was a Caucasian adult living in Nashville, Tennessee, USA. After blood collection by leukapheresis, PBMCs were isolated using Ficoll-Histopaque density gradient centrifugation and then cryopreserved in the vapor phase of liquid nitrogen. Analytical flow cytometry was used to check the purity and quantity of each magnetically sorted T cell population. Genomic DNA was isolated from every sorted fraction and measured by UV absorbance on a Nanodrop 2000c.

Specimen: naive CD8+ T cells sorted from blood. The cell subset or site label of this sample denotes: CD45RA+CCR7+. This clonotype was sampled from a man aged 25-45 years in good health. The chain employs TRBV27 and TRBJ2-7, with the D gene too uncertain to name. The CDR3 loop reads CASSLSASYEQYF. The nucleotides read TGTGCCAGCAGTTTATCGGCCTCCTACGAGCAGTACTTC.